Listed below are T cell receptor beta chains from one sample, sequenced in a study of blood T cells in healthy people across ages. TCRdb reanalysed the 5' RACE reads using MiXCR and keeps one entry per CDR3 protein. This table has roughly 570,000 distinct CDR3 sequences, roughly 28% appearing once. Sequencing was done on a sample of blood. These receptors all come from a woman in her 70s in good health. CDR3s include the opening cysteine and the closing phenylalanine or tryptophan. A D gene is named only where the DNA matches it firmly. The listing skips clone size in some rows; elsewhere it reads once, few, many or a size class.

>-|TRBJ1-2|TRBD1|TRBV20-1
CSASDREKRGYTF
TGCAGTGCTTCGGACAGGGAAAAGCGGGGCTACACCTTC
>few|TRBJ2-7|-|TRBV20-1
CSAQGQGDTYEQYF
TGCAGTGCCCAAGGGCAGGGTGATACCTACGAGCAGTACTTC
>-|TRBJ1-2|-|TRBV9
CASSSPVDYGYTF
TGTGCCAGCAGCTCGCCGGTGGATTATGGCTACACCTTC
>few|TRBJ2-2|-|TRBV5-1
CASSLAGNGELFF
TGCGCCAGCAGCTTGGCCGGGAACGGGGAGCTGTTTTTT
>few|TRBJ2-3|-|TRBV12-3/TRBV12-4
CASSPGQHNGAQYF
TGTGCCAGCAGTCCCGGACAACATAATGGCGCGCAGTATTTT
>-|TRBJ2-5|-|TRBV7-8
CASSWPSVGGTQYF
TGTGCCAGCAGCTGGCCTAGCGTGGGGGGGACCCAGTACTTC
>-|TRBJ2-1|TRBD2|TRBV30
CAWEAGGSYNEQFF
TGTGCCTGGGAAGCGGGGGGCTCCTACAATGAGCAGTTCTTC
>few|TRBJ2-7|-|TRBV6-2/TRBV6-3
CASTGSSRGFEQYF
TGTGCCAGCACTGGATCCAGCCGGGGCTTCGAGCAGTACTTC
>many|TRBJ2-5|TRBD2|TRBV29-1
CSVVGGTKETQYF
TGCAGCGTTGTGGGGGGGACTAAAGAGACCCAGTACTTC
>-|TRBJ1-4|-|TRBV20-1
CSAQILQPNEKLFF
TGCAGTGCCCAGATCCTACAACCTAATGAAAAACTGTTTTTT
>few|TRBJ2-5|-|TRBV5-1
CASSLEGRLETQYF
TGCGCCAGCAGCTTGGAGGGCAGGCTTGAAACCCAGTACTTC
>few|TRBJ2-5|-|TRBV7-9
CASSLMAETQHF
TGTGCCAGCAGCTTAATGGCAGAGACCCAGCACTTC
>many|TRBJ2-2|-|TRBV4-3
CASSQDREVDANTGELFF
TGCGCCAGCAGCCAAGATCGGGAAGTAGACGCGAACACCGGGGAGCTGTTTTTT
>few|TRBJ2-1|-|TRBV6-2/TRBV6-3
CASSYGGSLEQFF
TGTGCCAGCAGTTACGGGGGCAGCCTTGAGCAGTTCTTC
>-|TRBJ1-2|-|TRBV2
CASRNYGYTF
TGTGCCAGCAGGAATTATGGCTACACCTTC
>once|TRBJ2-7|-|TRBV6-2/TRBV6-3
CASVKKGIPTYEQYF
TGTGCCAGCGTAAAGAAAGGTATACCGACCTACGAGCAGTACTTC
>-|TRBJ1-2|TRBD1|TRBV29-1
CSVDAGGNYGYTF
TGCAGCGTTGATGCAGGGGGGAACTATGGCTACACCTTC
>-|TRBJ2-2|-|TRBV6-5
CASSTGLNTGELFF
TGTGCCAGCAGTACAGGGCTGAACACCGGGGAGCTGTTTTTT
>-|TRBJ1-2|TRBD1|TRBV5-6
CASSFVGQGHYGYTF
TGTGCCAGCAGCTTCGTTGGACAGGGACACTATGGCTACACCTTC
>-|TRBJ2-5|-|TRBV20-1
CSARVQPAGATQYF
TGCAGTGCTAGGGTCCAACCGGCGGGGGCGACCCAGTACTTC
>-|TRBJ2-7|-|TRBV20-1
CSAREGSDEQYF
TGCAGTGCTAGAGAGGGATCCGACGAGCAGTACTTC
>-|TRBJ2-5|-|TRBV29-1
CSSGVGGAKETQYF
TGCAGTTCTGGAGTGGGGGGAGCTAAAGAGACCCAGTACTTC
>-|TRBJ2-3|-|TRBV6-1
CANGQATDTQYF
TGTGCCAACGGCCAGGCCACAGATACGCAGTATTTT
>-|TRBJ1-2|-|TRBV7-2
CASSLDALGRSYTF
TGTGCCAGCAGCTTAGATGCGTTAGGGCGTAGCTACACCTTC
>-|TRBJ2-1|-|TRBV7-3
CASSPPLGMQFF
TGTGCCAGCAGCCCCCCGCTCGGGATGCAGTTCTTC
>few|TRBJ2-5|-|TRBV7-8
CASSLRWQETQYF
TGTGCCAGCAGCTTGAGGTGGCAAGAGACCCAGTACTTC
>-|TRBJ2-4|-|TRBV5-1
CASSLEALAKNIQYF
TGCGCCAGCAGCTTGGAAGCATTAGCCAAAAACATTCAGTACTTC
>few|TRBJ1-2|-|TRBV25-1
CASSERYPGHGYTF
TGTGCCAGCAGTGAAAGATACCCCGGTCATGGCTACACCTTC
>few|TRBJ2-3|-|TRBV24-1
CATSDSRVLTDTQYF
TGTGCCACCAGTGATTCCAGGGTCTTGACAGATACGCAGTATTTT
>-|TRBJ2-1|-|TRBV6-6
CASSSQDSRSEQFF
TGTGCCAGCAGTTCCCAGGACAGCCGAAGTGAGCAGTTCTTC
>many|TRBJ1-2|TRBD1|TRBV7-2
CASSLGRGDYGYTF
TGTGCCAGCAGCTTGGGCAGGGGGGACTATGGCTACACCTTC
>few|TRBJ2-3|TRBD1|TRBV12-3/TRBV12-4
CASRVSPTGGLNTQYF
TGTGCCAGCAGAGTGTCCCCGACAGGGGGCTTGAATACGCAGTATTTT
>few|TRBJ2-1|TRBD2|TRBV5-8
CASSLALSGKLYNEQFF
TGTGCCAGCAGCTTGGCTTTAAGCGGGAAACTCTACAATGAGCAGTTCTTC
>few|TRBJ2-3|-|TRBV20-1
CSSTTSTDTQYF
TGCAGTTCCACCACTAGCACAGATACGCAGTATTTT
>few|TRBJ2-7|-|TRBV20-1
CSAREPGGFYEQYF
TGCAGTGCTAGAGAACCGGGGGGCTTCTACGAGCAGTACTTC
>-|TRBJ2-2|-|TRBV12-5
CASGLGGANTGELFF
TGTGCTAGTGGGTTGGGAGGCGCGAACACCGGGGAGCTGTTTTTT
>few|TRBJ2-1|TRBD2|TRBV4-3
CASSQELAGAPKSEQFF
TGCGCCAGCAGCCAAGAATTAGCGGGGGCTCCGAAGAGTGAGCAGTTCTTC
>-|TRBJ2-7|TRBD2|TRBV3-1
CASSQGSGDPYEQYF
TGTGCCAGCAGCCAAGGGAGCGGGGATCCCTACGAGCAGTACTTC
>-|TRBJ2-5|-|TRBV5-6
CASSLALSAQYF
TGTGCCAGCAGCTTGGCCTTGAGCGCCCAGTACTTC
>-|TRBJ2-3|-|TRBV29-1
CSVEDVVGGDTQYF
TGCAGCGTTGAAGATGTAGTAGGGGGGGATACGCAGTATTTT
>many|TRBJ2-7|-|TRBV7-9
CASSLYPGSSYEQYF
TGTGCCAGCAGCTTATATCCGGGGAGCTCCTACGAGCAGTACTTC
>few|TRBJ2-5|-|TRBV6-1
CASTGVETQYF
TGTGCCAGCACCGGGGTGGAGACCCAGTACTTC
>-|TRBJ1-2|TRBD1|TRBV3-1
CASSTHRGGYGYTF
TGTGCCAGCAGCACCCACAGGGGCGGCTATGGCTACACCTTC
>few|TRBJ2-7|TRBD1|TRBV5-1
CASSLQWDRGEYEQYF
TGCGCCAGCAGCTTGCAGTGGGACAGGGGGGAGTACGAGCAGTACTTC
>few|TRBJ1-1|-|TRBV20-1
CSARQGGWTNTEAFF
TGCAGTGCTAGACAGGGCGGTTGGACGAACACTGAAGCTTTCTTT
>few|TRBJ1-2|-|TRBV2
CASPMGGDDGYTF
TGTGCCAGTCCAATGGGCGGGGATGATGGCTACACCTTC
>-|TRBJ2-7|-|TRBV20-1
CSARREGSSYEQYF
TGCAGTGCTAGGCGAGAGGGGAGCTCCTACGAGCAGTACTTC
>-|TRBJ1-2|-|TRBV7-2
CASSPQARGNYGYTF
TGTGCCAGCAGCCCCCAGGCACGGGGGAACTATGGCTACACCTTC
>few|TRBJ1-5|-|TRBV6-2/TRBV6-3
CASSSIVAGVQPQHF
TGTGCCAGCAGTTCAATAGTTGCAGGGGTTCAGCCCCAGCATTTT
>few|TRBJ2-5|-|TRBV7-2
CASSLYGIQETQYF
TGTGCCAGCAGCTTATACGGGATCCAAGAGACCCAGTACTTC
>many|TRBJ1-1|-|TRBV15
CATSRDDSTRKAFF
TGTGCCACCAGCAGAGATGACTCCACCCGAAAGGCTTTCTTT
>few|TRBJ1-5|TRBD1|TRBV10-3
CAISEDRGGNQPQHF
TGTGCCATCAGTGAAGACAGGGGGGGCAATCAGCCCCAGCATTTT
>-|TRBJ1-2|-|TRBV20-1
CSARRDPNYGYTF
TGCAGTGCCCGGCGGGATCCTAACTATGGCTACACCTTC
>few|TRBJ2-5|-|TRBV20-1
CSATRQNGETQYF
TGCAGTGCTACACGACAAAACGGGGAGACCCAGTACTTC
>few|TRBJ2-5|TRBD2|TRBV20-1
CSASGGTSGAVQETQYF
TGCAGTGCCTCGGGGGGGACTAGCGGGGCTGTTCAAGAGACCCAGTACTTC
>few|TRBJ1-1|-|TRBV29-1
CSVEIQANTEAFF
TGCAGCGTTGAGATACAGGCGAACACTGAAGCTTTCTTT
>-|TRBJ2-3|-|TRBV10-3
CAISEREHSDTQYF
TGTGCCATCAGTGAGAGGGAACACTCAGATACGCAGTATTTT